This is a list of T cell receptor beta chains from one sample in a study of T cell responses to AZD1222 COVID-19 vaccine. TCRdb's copy holds only in-frame clones and misses some; the assay was immunoSEQ multiplex PCR. The table lists about 96,000 clones, almost 90% of them singletons. Sequenced here: peripheral blood, sampled on day 0 of AZD1222 vaccination. Receptors were obtained from an adult in good health. Each CDR3 is given with its conserved first and last residue. The order of the fields is V gene, clone size, J gene, D gene, CDR3 DNA, CDR3 protein. A D gene is named only where the DNA matches it firmly. For some rows the clone size is stated as once, few or many, or as a class when expanded; others skip it.

>TRBV11-3|once|TRBJ1-1|TRBD1
TGTGCCAGCAGCTCGGGACAGAGAAACACTGAAGCTTTCTTT
CASSSGQRNTEAFF
>TRBV9|.|TRBJ2-5|.
TGTGCCAGCAGCGTAGGGGCAGCGGAGACCCAGTACTTC
CASSVGAAETQYF
>TRBV7-9|.|TRBJ2-7|.
TGTGCCAGCAGCTTGGGGACGGCGGGCCAGGGTGGCGAGCAGTACTTC
CASSLGTAGQGGEQYF
>TRBV6-5|.|TRBJ2-2|.
TGTGCCAGCAGTTACTCGGGGCCCCCCACCGGGGAGCTGTTTTTT
CASSYSGPPTGELFF
>TRBV28|.|TRBJ2-7|.
TGTGCCAGCAGTTCCAGGACCACTTCCTACGAGCAGTACTTC
CASSSRTTSYEQYF
>TRBV28|.|TRBJ1-5|.
TGTGCCAGCAGTTTATTGGGGGGACTTAGCAATCAGCCCCAGCATTTT
CASSLLGGLSNQPQHF
>TRBV7-2|.|TRBJ2-1|TRBD2
TGTGCCAGCAGCTCCGAAATAGCGGGAGCCAAACCCACCGAGCAGTTCTTC
CASSSEIAGAKPTEQFF
>TRBV19|.|TRBJ2-1|TRBD1
TGTGCCAGGCGGACAGGGGGGGACTACAATGAGCAGTTCTTC
CARRTGGDYNEQFF
>TRBV19|.|TRBJ2-7|.
TGTGCCAGTAGGCCCCAAGGGGGGCACCCCTACGAGCAGTACTTC
CASRPQGGHPYEQYF
>TRBV28|.|TRBJ1-1|TRBD1
TGTGCCAGCAGTTTATGGTCGGACAGGGGGCCCGAAGCTTTCTTT
CASSLWSDRGPEAFF
>TRBV15|.|TRBJ1-2|.
TGTGCCACCAGCAAGGGCCGTCTCGATGGCTACACCTTC
CATSKGRLDGYTF
>TRBV6-1|.|TRBJ1-1|.
TGTGCCAGCAGTGAAAGGGGCATGAACACTGAAGCTTTCTTT
CASSERGMNTEAFF
>TRBV5-1|.|TRBJ2-5|.
TGCGCCAGCAGCTTGGCCCCAGGAAACCAAGAGACCCAGTACTTC
CASSLAPGNQETQYF
>TRBV12-3/TRBV12-4|.|TRBJ2-7|.
TGTGCCAGCACTAATACAATGGGCGAGCAGTACTTC
CASTNTMGEQYF
>TRBV7-8|.|TRBJ1-5|.
TGTGCCAGCAGCGACCGAGGCACGGGGCAGCCCCAGCATTTT
CASSDRGTGQPQHF
>TRBV5-1|.|TRBJ2-7|.
TGCGCCAGCAGCTTCGAAAATGGGCCCTACGAGCAGTACTTC
CASSFENGPYEQYF
>TRBV2|.|TRBJ1-4|.
TGTGCCTCGAGGCAGTTAGAGGAAAAACTGTTTTTT
CASRQLEEKLFF
>TRBV30|.|TRBJ2-7|.
TGTGCCTGGAGTGTAGGCTCCTACGAGCAGTACTTC
CAWSVGSYEQYF
>TRBV9|.|TRBJ2-7|TRBD2
TGTGCCAGCGGGAGGGACTCCTACGAGCAGTACTTC
CASGRDSYEQYF
>TRBV9|.|TRBJ2-1|.
TGTGCCAGCAGCGGGGCTCCAACGTACAATGAGCAGTTCTTC
CASSGAPTYNEQFF
>TRBV5-1|once|TRBJ1-1|.
TGCGCCAGCAGCTTGGGACATTCGAACACTGAAGCTTTCTTT
CASSLGHSNTEAFF
>TRBV6-5|once|TRBJ2-7|TRBD2
TGTGCCAGCAGTTACTCCGCGGGAGAGTACGAGCAGTACTTC
CASSYSAGEYEQYF
>TRBV19|.|TRBJ1-5|.
TGTGCCAGTAGCCCCCAGTTCAATCAGCCCCAGCATTTT
CASSPQFNQPQHF
>TRBV24-1|.|TRBJ1-6|.
TGTGCCACCAGTGATTCCCCTCTAGGCTCCTATAATTCACCCCTCCACTTT
CATSDSPLGSYNSPLHF
>TRBV10-3|once|TRBJ1-2|TRBD1
TGTGCCATTGAGACAGGGCTCAACTATGGCTACACCTTC
CAIETGLNYGYTF
>TRBV2|.|TRBJ1-5|.
TGTGCCAGCAGTGTGGATCAGCCCCAGCATTTT
CASSVDQPQHF
>TRBV6-2/TRBV6-3|.|TRBJ1-5|.
TGTGCCAGCAGTTACTGGAGGGGGGCCGGAGGGGATCAGCCCCAGCATTTT
CASSYWRGAGGDQPQHF
>TRBV28|.|TRBJ1-1|.
TGTGCCAGCAGTCCTCAACCGACAGGCAGCACTGAAGCTTTCTTT
CASSPQPTGSTEAFF
>TRBV2|.|TRBJ1-1|.
TGTGCCAGCAGTGATAGAAGCCAGGCCACTGAAGCTTTCTTT
CASSDRSQATEAFF
>TRBV6-5|.|TRBJ1-2|TRBD1
TGTGCCAGCACCAGGGACAGCCCTAACTATGGCTACACCTTC
CASTRDSPNYGYTF
>TRBV28|.|TRBJ2-1|.
TGTGCCAGCAGCCCAGGCAATGAGCAGTTCTTC
CASSPGNEQFF
>TRBV7-8|.|TRBJ2-7|.
TGTGCCAGCAGCTTGGGCCGGTGGTCCTACGAGCAGTACTTC
CASSLGRWSYEQYF
>TRBV9|.|TRBJ1-1|.
TGTGCCAGCAGCTTATCGACAGCGAACACTGAAGCTTTCTTT
CASSLSTANTEAFF
>TRBV14|.|TRBJ2-1|.
TGTGCCAGCAGCCGCACCTTCGGGTCACGAGGATACAATGAGCAGTTCTTC
CASSRTFGSRGYNEQFF
>TRBV19|.|TRBJ2-2|.
TGTGCCAGTAGTCCCCATCCCGGGGCGAACACCGGGGAGCTGTTTTTT
CASSPHPGANTGELFF
>TRBV5-6|.|TRBJ2-7|TRBD1
TGTGCCAGCAGCCGCGGGACAGGAAACTCCTACGAGCAGTACTTC
CASSRGTGNSYEQYF
>TRBV10-3|.|TRBJ1-5|.
TGTGCCATCAGTGAGAAACAGGGAGGTCAGCCCCAGCATTTT
CAISEKQGGQPQHF
>TRBV7-9|.|TRBJ1-4|TRBD1
TGTGCCAGCAGCGGCGGGACAGAGAATGAAAAACTGTTTTTT
CASSGGTENEKLFF
>TRBV29-1|.|TRBJ2-7|TRBD2
TGCAGCGTTGAAGATCAGCGGGGCTCATCCTACGAGCAGTACTTC
CSVEDQRGSSYEQYF
>TRBV3-1/TRBV3-2|.|TRBJ2-3|.
TGTGCCAGCAGCCAAGGGGGGGCAGATACGCAGTATTTT
CASSQGGADTQYF
>TRBV28|.|TRBJ2-3|TRBD2
TGTGCCAGCATCATTAGCGGGATCACAGATACGCAGTATTTT
CASIISGITDTQYF
>TRBV7-8|.|TRBJ1-3|.
TGTGCCAGCAGCTTATTTCTGCAGGACCAAAGCTCTGGAAACACCATATATTTT
CASSLFLQDQSSGNTIYF
>TRBV15|.|TRBJ1-5|.
TGTGCCACCAGGGGGGTCTTTAGCAATCAGCCCCAGCATTTT
CATRGVFSNQPQHF
>TRBV5-6|.|TRBJ1-5|TRBD1
TGTGCCAGCAGCACCGGGACAGGGGGTCAGCCCCAGCATTTT
CASSTGTGGQPQHF
>TRBV28|.|TRBJ1-3|.
TGTGCCAGCACTCCTTCGGCGGGGGCCGCTGGAAACACCATATATTTT
CASTPSAGAAGNTIYF
>TRBV7-9|.|TRBJ1-1|.
TGTGCCAGCAGCCCGGGCGGGCGGGAAGCTTTCTTT
CASSPGGREAFF
>TRBV5-1|.|TRBJ2-7|.
TGCGCCAGCAGCTTGGAGCCAGGGTATACGAACGAGCAGTACTTC
CASSLEPGYTNEQYF
>TRBV5-6|.|TRBJ1-3|TRBD1
TGTGCCAGCAGCTTGAGGGGGCCAGGAAACACCATATATTTT
CASSLRGPGNTIYF
>TRBV6-2/TRBV6-3|.|TRBJ1-5|.
TGTGCCAGCAGTTACCATATACGTATGGGCAATCAGCCCCAGCATTTT
CASSYHIRMGNQPQHF
>TRBV5-6|.|TRBJ2-4|TRBD1
TGTGCCAGCAGCCCCCGACAGGGGGAAAACATTCAGTACTTC
CASSPRQGENIQYF
>TRBV2|.|TRBJ1-5|.
TGTGCCAGCAGGAAAGGACGGAGGAGGGATCAGCCCCAGCATTTT
CASRKGRRRDQPQHF
>TRBV4-3|few|TRBJ2-7|TRBD2
TGCGCCAGCAGCCAAGATGCCGGGACTAGCGCCCAGGAGCAGTACTTC
CASSQDAGTSAQEQYF
>TRBV7-6|.|TRBJ1-1|.
TGTGCCAGCAGCTTAGCGCCGCCCAGCATGAACACTGAAGCTTTCTTT
CASSLAPPSMNTEAFF